The 8 T cell receptor beta chains given below trace back to one sample, sequenced in a study of blood T cell repertoires in COVID-19. Sequencing was performed with immunoSEQ multiplex PCR; in TCRdb, only in-frame clones are kept and a portion is missing. The data hold a few hundred thousand clones, with approximately 82% observed a single time. Material for sequencing was peripheral blood. These receptors originate from a woman aged 18-29 years with acute or convalescent COVID-19.

The chain couples TRBV7-6 to TRBJ2-6, with 11 bases lining up with TRBD1. The V and J ends lost 5 bases and 2 bases, in that order; junction bases with no gene match: 5. This CDR3 region has 17 residues. Germline V gene lookup returns CDR1 SGHVS and CDR2 FNYEAQ. CDR3 nucleotide sequence: TGTGCCAGCAGCCCCGGACAGGGGGCCCCTGGGGCCAACGTCCTGACTTTC. Translating gives CASSPGQGAPGANVLTF.

The chain recombines TRBV28 with TRBJ2-1; D is possibly TRBD1 (6 bases). Germline CDR1 reads MDHEN; CDR2 reads SYDVKM. The CDR3 is made up of 14 amino acids. Trimming removed 6 bases from V and 10 bases from J, with 19 bases in between. In DNA form, the CDR3 reads TGTGCCAGCAGGATTGGACAGAGTGGGGTGGAGCAGTTCTTC. It codes for CASRIGQSGVEQFF.

This clone was observed a handful of times. One end of the junction fails to match germline, which may point to a read error. The chain is built from TRBV7-7 and TRBJ2-1, with D unclear. Germline-derived CDR1 and CDR2 are SSHAT and FNYEAQ (reference sequence). The CDR3 runs to 15 residues. CDR3 sequence reads: CASSLTTASYNEQFF. In nucleotides, the CDR3 is TGTGCTAGCAGCTTAACTACCGCATCCTACAATGAGCAGTTCTTC.

V and J are TRBV29-1 and TRBJ2-7; no firm D call. CDR3 length: 13 residues. Deletions cut 4 bases from V and 7 bases from J, with 17 bases between. Germline V gene lookup returns CDR1 SQVTM and CDR2 ANQGSEA. CDR3 sequence reads: CSVVLAAVGEQYF. In DNA, the CDR3 is TGCAGCGTTGTTTTGGCGGCCGTAGGTGAGCAGTACTTC.

The chain couples TRBV5-6 to TRBJ2-7; 11 nucleotides match TRBD1. CDR1 is SGHDT and CDR2 is YYEEEE in the germline V gene. V lost 3 bases and J lost 5; bases outside the gene matches: 7. The CDR3 contains 15 residues. CDR3 nucleotides: TGTGCCAGCAGCTCCCGGGACAGGGGGGAGGACGAGCAGTACTTC. Its translation is CASSSRDRGEDEQYF.

The gene calls are TRBV7-9 and TRBJ2-7; 14 bases are a match to TRBD2. Germline-derived CDR1 and CDR2 are SEHNR and FQNEAQ (reference sequence). The CDR3 runs 15 residues. The J segment lost 3 bases and the V segment lost 5 bases, leaving 3 bases of the junction unmatched. CDR3 region: CASSPGTSGSYEQYF. The CDR3 region has the DNA TGTGCCAGCAGCCCGGGGACTAGCGGGAGCTACGAGCAGTACTTC.

As DNA, the CDR3 is TGTGCCACCAGCAGAGTCACAGGGTCTCCTGTGCAGTTCTTC. As protein: CATSRVTGSPVQFF. The chain recombines TRBV15 with TRBJ2-1; D may be TRBD1 (6 bases). Germline V gene lookup returns CDR1 LNHNV and CDR2 YYDKDF (reference sequence). V was clipped by 1 base and J by 12 bases, with 16 bases between them. The CDR3 sequence is 14 residues long.

The V and J genes are TRBV5-6 and TRBJ2-5; the D gene is possibly TRBD2 (6 bases). Trimming took off 1 base at V and 0 bases at J, with 10 bases between the two ends. The germline CDR1 and CDR2 sequences are SGHDT and YYEEEE. The CDR3 runs 15 residues. The CDR3 DNA reads TGTGCCAGCAGCTTGTTGGGAGGCAACCAAGAGACCCAGTACTTC. It specifies CASSLLGGNQETQYF.